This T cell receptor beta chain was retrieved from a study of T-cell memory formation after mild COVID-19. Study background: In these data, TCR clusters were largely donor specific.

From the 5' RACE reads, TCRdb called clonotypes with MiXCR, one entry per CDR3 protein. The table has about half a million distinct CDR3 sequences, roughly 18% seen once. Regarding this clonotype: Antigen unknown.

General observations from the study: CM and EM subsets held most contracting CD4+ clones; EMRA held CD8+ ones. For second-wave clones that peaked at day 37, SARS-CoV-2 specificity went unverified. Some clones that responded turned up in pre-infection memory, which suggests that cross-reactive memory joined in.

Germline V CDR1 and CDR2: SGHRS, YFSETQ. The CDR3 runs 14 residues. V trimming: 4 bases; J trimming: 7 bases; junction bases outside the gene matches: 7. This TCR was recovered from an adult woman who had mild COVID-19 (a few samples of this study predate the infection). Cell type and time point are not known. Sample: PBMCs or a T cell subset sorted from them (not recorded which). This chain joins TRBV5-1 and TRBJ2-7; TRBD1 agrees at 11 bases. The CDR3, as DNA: TGCGCCAGCAGCCCCGGACAGGGGGCGCGTGAGCAGTACTTC. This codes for CASSPGQGAREQYF.